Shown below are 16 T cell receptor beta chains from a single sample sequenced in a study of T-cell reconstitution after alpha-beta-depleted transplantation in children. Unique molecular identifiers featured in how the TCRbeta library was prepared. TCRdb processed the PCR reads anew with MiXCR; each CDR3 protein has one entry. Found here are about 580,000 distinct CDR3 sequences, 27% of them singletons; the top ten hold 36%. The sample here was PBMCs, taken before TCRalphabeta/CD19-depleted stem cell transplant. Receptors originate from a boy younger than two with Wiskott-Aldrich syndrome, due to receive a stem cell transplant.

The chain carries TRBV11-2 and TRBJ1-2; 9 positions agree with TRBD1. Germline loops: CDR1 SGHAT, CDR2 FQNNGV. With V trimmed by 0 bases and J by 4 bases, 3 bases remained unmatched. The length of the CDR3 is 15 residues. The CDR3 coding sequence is TGTGCCAGCAGCTTAGACCTGGGACAGGGCTATGGCTACACCTTC. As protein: CASSLDLGQGYGYTF. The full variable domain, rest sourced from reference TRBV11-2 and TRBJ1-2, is EAGVAQSPRYKIIEKRQSVAFWCNPISGHATLYWYQQILGQGPKLLIQFQNNGVVDDSQLPKDRFSAERLKGVDSTLKIQPAKLEDSAVYLCASSLDLGQGYGYTFGSGTRLTVV.

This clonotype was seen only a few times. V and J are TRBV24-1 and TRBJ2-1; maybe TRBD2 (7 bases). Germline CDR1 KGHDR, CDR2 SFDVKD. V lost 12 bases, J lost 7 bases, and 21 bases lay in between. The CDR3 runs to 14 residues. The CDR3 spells CAGGRGRPQNEQFF. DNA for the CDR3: TGTGCCGGGGGGCGGGGGCGGCCCCAGAATGAGCAGTTCTTC.

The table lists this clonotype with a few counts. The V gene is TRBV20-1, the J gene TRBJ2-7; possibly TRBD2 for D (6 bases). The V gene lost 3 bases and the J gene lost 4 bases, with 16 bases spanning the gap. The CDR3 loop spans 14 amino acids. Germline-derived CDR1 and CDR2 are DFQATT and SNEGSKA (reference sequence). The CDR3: CSASGLGGSYEQYF. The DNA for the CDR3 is TGCAGTGCTAGTGGCCTTGGAGGGAGTTACGAGCAGTACTTC.

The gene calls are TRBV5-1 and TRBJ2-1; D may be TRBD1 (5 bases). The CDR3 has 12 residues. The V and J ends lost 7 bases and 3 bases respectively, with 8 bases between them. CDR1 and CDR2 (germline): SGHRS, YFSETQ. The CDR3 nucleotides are TGCGCCAGCGCCAGGGTCTACAATGAGCAGTTCTTC. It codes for CASARVYNEQFF.

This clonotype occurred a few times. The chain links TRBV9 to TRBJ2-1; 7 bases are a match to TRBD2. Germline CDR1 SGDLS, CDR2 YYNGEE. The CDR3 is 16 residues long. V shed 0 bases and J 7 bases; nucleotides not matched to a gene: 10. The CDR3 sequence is CASSVGPSGWENEQFF. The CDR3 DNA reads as TGTGCCAGCAGCGTAGGGCCTAGCGGTTGGGAAAATGAGCAGTTCTTC.

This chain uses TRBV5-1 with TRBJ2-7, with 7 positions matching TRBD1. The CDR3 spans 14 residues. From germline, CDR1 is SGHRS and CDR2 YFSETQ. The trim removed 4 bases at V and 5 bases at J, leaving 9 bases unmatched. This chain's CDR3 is CASSRRTGEDEQYF. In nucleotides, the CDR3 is TGCGCCAGCAGCCGACGGACAGGAGAGGACGAGCAGTACTTC. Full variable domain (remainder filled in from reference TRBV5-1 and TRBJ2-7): KAGVTQTPRYLIKTRGQQVTLSCSPISGHRSVSWYQQTPGQGLQFLFEYFSETQRNKGNFPGRFSGRQFSNSRSEMNVSTLELGDSALYLCASSRRTGEDEQYFGPGTRLTVT.

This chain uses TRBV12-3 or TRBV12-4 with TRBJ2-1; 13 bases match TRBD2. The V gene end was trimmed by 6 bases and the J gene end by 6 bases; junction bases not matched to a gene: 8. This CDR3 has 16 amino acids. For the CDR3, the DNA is TGTGCCAGCAGCACTTCTCGGACTAGCGGGAGCAATGAGCAGTTCTTC. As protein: CASSTSRTSGSNEQFF.

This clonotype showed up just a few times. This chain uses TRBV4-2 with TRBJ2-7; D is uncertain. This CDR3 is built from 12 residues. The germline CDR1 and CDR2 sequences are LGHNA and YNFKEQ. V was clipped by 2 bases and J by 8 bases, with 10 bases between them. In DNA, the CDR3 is TGTGCCAGCAGCCAACGCTCTGAGAAGCAGTACTTC. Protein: CASSQRSEKQYF.

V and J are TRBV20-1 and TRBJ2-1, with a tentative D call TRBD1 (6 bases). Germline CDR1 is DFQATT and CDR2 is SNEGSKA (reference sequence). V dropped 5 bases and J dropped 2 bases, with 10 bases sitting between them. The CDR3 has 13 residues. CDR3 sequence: CSAARTAYNEQFF. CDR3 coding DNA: TGCAGTGCTGCGAGGACAGCCTACAATGAGCAGTTCTTC.

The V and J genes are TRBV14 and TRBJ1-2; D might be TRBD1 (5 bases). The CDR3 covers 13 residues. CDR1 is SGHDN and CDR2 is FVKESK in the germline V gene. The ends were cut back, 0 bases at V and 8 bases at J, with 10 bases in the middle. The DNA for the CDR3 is TGTGCCAGCAGCCAAGATCTTGGGGGAGGCTACACCTTC. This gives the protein CASSQDLGGGYTF.

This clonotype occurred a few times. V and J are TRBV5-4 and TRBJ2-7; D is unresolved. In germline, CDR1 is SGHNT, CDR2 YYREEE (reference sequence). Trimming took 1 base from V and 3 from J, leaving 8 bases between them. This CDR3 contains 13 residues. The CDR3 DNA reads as TGTGCCAGCAGCTTGCAACACGGCTACGAGCAGTACTTC. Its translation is CASSLQHGYEQYF.

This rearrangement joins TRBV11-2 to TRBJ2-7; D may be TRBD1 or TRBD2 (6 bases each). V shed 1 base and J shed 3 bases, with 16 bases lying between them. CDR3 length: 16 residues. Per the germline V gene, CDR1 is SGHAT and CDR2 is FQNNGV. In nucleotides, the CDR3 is TGTGCCAGCAGCTTAGTCTGGGGGCTAGCGTACTACGAGCAGTACTTC. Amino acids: CASSLVWGLAYYEQYF.

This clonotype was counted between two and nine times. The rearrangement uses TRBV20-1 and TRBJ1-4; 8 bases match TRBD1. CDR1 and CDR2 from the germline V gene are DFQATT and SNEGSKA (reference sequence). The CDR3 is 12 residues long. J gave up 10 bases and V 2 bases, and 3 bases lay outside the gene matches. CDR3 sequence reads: CSARKDRAKLFF. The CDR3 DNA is TGCAGTGCTAGAAAGGACAGGGCAAAACTGTTTTTT.

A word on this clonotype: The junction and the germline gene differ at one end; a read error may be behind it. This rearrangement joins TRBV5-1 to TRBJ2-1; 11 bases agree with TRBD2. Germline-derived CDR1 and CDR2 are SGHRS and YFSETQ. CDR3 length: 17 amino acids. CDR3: CASSGDGLAGGYNDQFF. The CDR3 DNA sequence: TGCGCCAGCAGCGGAGACGGCCTAGCGGGAGGCTACAATGACCAGTTCTTC.

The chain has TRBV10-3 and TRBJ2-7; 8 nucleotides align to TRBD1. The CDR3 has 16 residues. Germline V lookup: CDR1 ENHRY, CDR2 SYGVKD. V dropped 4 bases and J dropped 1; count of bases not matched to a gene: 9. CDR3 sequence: CAISAKAGGASYEQYF. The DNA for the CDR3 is TGTGCCATCAGTGCTAAGGCAGGGGGCGCTTCCTACGAGCAGTACTTC.

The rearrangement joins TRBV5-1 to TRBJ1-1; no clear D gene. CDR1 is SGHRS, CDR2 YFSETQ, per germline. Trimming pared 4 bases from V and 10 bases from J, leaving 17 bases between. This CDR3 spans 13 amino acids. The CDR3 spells CASSPLTGNVAFF. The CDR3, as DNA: TGCGCCAGCAGCCCCCTGACGGGAAATGTAGCTTTCTTT. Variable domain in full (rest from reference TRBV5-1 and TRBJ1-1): KAGVTQTPRYLIKTRGQQVTLSCSPISGHRSVSWYQQTPGQGLQFLFEYFSETQRNKGNFPGRFSGRQFSNSRSEMNVSTLELGDSALYLCASSPLTGNVAFFGQGTRLTVV.